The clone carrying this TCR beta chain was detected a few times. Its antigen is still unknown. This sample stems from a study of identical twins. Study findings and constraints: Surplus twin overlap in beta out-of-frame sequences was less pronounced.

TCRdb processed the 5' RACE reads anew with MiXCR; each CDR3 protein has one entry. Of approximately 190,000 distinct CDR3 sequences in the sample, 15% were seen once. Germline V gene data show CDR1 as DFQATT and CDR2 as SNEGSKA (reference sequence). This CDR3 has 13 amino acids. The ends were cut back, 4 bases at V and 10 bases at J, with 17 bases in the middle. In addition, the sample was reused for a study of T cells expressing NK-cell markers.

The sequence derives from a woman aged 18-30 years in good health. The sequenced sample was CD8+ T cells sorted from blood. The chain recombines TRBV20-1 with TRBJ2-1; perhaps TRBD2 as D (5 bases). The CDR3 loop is CSAKNTRSREQFF. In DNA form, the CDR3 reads TGCAGTGCTAAAAATACTAGGAGTCGCGAGCAGTTCTTC.